This T cell receptor (beta chain) was identified during a study of blood T cell repertoires in COVID-19. Study information: Nucleic acid was either cDNA or gDNA, and it came from T cells, B-cell-depleted T cells, or PBMCs.

Per the authors' pipeline: Amplified reference gene primers provided the basis for estimating nucleated cell counts. TCRdb keeps only in-frame clones here, not all; method: immunoSEQ multiplex PCR. That table supplies the V and J calls and clone size; D and trimming were determined from the DNA. The data contain 190,000 or so clones, approximately 87% of them singletons. The germline CDR1 and CDR2 sequences are LGHDT and YNNKEL (reference sequence). V lost 1 base and J 1 base, leaving 14 bases between the germline ends. CDR3 length equals 18 residues. This rearrangement joins TRBV3-1 (or the pseudogene TRBV3-2) to TRBJ1-6; D might be TRBD1 (5 bases). Sequencing was carried out using peripheral blood. This clonotype was obtained from a man aged 35 to 55 with active or convalescent COVID-19. The CDR3 DNA reads as TGTGCCAGCAGCCAAGTGGTGTCTCCAGGGTCCTATAATTCACCCCTCCACTTT. This codes for CASSQVVSPGSYNSPLHF.